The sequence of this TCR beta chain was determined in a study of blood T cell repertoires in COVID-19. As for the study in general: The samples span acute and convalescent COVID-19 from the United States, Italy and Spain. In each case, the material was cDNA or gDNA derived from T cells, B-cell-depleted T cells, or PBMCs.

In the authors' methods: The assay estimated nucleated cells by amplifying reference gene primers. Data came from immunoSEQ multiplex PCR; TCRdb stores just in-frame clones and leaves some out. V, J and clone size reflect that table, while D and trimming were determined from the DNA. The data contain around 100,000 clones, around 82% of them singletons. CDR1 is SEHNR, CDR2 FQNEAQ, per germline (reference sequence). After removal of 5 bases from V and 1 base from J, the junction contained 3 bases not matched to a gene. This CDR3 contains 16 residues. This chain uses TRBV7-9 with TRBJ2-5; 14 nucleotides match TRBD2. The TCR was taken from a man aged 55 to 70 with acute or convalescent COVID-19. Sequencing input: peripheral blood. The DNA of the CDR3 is TGTGCCAGCAGCCCAGGACTAGCGGGGGGCCAAGAGACCCAGTACTTC. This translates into CASSPGLAGGQETQYF.